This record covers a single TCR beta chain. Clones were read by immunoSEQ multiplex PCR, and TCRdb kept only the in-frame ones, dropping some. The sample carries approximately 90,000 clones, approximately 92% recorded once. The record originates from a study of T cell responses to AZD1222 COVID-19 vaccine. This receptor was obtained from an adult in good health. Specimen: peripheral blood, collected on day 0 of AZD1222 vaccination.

CDR3 sequence (DNA): TGTGCCAGCAGCCAAAAAAACGGGGGACAGGGCTTTACGCAGTATTTT. It encodes CASSQKNGGQGFTQYF. The rearrangement uses TRBV4-2 and TRBJ2-3; TRBD1 agrees at 9 bases. The germline V gene has CDR1 LGHNA and CDR2 YNFKEQ. This CDR3 has 16 amino acids. The trim removed 2 bases at V and 8 bases at J, leaving 11 bases unmatched.